These 11 T cell receptor beta chains came from one sample sequenced in a study of shared clonotypes between healthy human individuals. Sequencing used immunoSEQ multiplex PCR; TCRdb keeps in-frame clones, though not all of them. The sample contains 1.5 million to 2.5 million clones, less than 95% of which appear only once. Terminally differentiated effector memory CD45RA+ cells were excluded from the naive CD8 cells, which were CD45RO-negative and positively selected for CCR7. The specimen was naive CD8+ T cells sorted from blood. Receptor source: a man aged 18 to 30 in good health.

The chain employs TRBV6-1 and TRBJ1-1; D gene uncertain. The CDR3 has 16 residues. CDR1 MNHNS and CDR2 SASEGT come from the germline V gene. V lost 4 bases to trimming and J lost 0 bases, with 15 bases between them. CDR3 nucleotides: TGTGCCAGCAGTGGTCAAGTAGGTTCATTGAACACTGAAGCTTTCTTT. Amino acids: CASSGQVGSLNTEAFF.

The CDR3: CASSVARDRGFTGELFF. The CDR3 DNA follows: TGTGCCAGCAGCGTAGCTCGGGACAGGGGGTTCACCGGGGAGCTGTTTTTT. The rearrangement uses TRBV9 and TRBJ2-2; 11 bases agree with TRBD1. The CDR3 runs 17 residues. Trimming took 0 bases from V and 4 from J; bases not matched to a gene: 5. Germline V gene sequence: CDR1 SGDLS, CDR2 YYNGEE.

The chain links TRBV19 to TRBJ1-1, with D perhaps TRBD1 (6 bases). The CDR3 loop spans 15 amino acids. Trimming stripped 1 base from V and 3 bases from J, with 12 bases between. Germline V gene lookup returns CDR1 LNHDA and CDR2 SQIVND (reference sequence). The CDR3 here is CASSIGAGAYTEAFF. The CDR3 DNA reads TGTGCCAGTAGTATAGGTGCGGGGGCGTACACTGAAGCTTTCTTT.

The V gene is TRBV9, the J gene TRBJ2-3, with D unresolved. Germline CDR1 SGDLS, CDR2 YYNGEE. Trimming shortened V by 3 bases and J by 0 bases, and 11 bases separated the two germline ends. There are 15 residues in the CDR3. The CDR3 loop reads CASSEGLASTDTQYF. The CDR3 nucleotides are TGTGCCAGCAGCGAGGGCCTCGCTAGCACAGATACGCAGTATTTT.

This sequence joins TRBV7-2 and TRBJ2-7; no firm D call. The CDR3 has 14 residues. From germline, CDR1 is SGHTA and CDR2 FQGNSA. The V and J ends lost 1 base and 1 base respectively, with 8 bases between them. In nucleotides, the CDR3 is TGTGCCAGCAGCTTAGTGACATTGTCCTACGAGCAGTACTTC. This codes for CASSLVTLSYEQYF.

V is TRBV4-1 and J is TRBJ1-1, with a possible D match to TRBD1 (6 bases). The CDR3 sequence is 12 residues long. V dropped 4 bases and J dropped 5 bases, with 8 bases sitting between them. The germline V gene has CDR1 MGHRA and CDR2 YSYEKL. DNA for the CDR3: TGCGCCAGCAGCCTAGGACAGACTGAAGCTTTCTTT. Translating gives CASSLGQTEAFF.

About this clone: In the same sample, other DNA sequences code for this CDR3. The rearrangement links TRBV18 to TRBJ2-1; the D gene is possibly TRBD1 (6 bases). This CDR3 has 13 amino acids. Germline CDR1 is KGHSH and CDR2 is LQKENI. Trimming removed 6 bases at V and 4 bases at J, with 10 bases between. CDR3 residues: CASSPQGYNEQFF. The CDR3 nucleotides are TGTGCCAGCTCTCCCCAGGGGTACAATGAGCAGTTCTTC.

The V call is TRBV5-6, the J call TRBJ2-3; D remains ambiguous. The CDR3 is made up of 11 amino acids. The V end was cut by 4 bases, the J end by 7 bases, with 7 bases between. CDR1 SGHDT and CDR2 YYEEEE come from the germline V gene. The DNA of the CDR3 is TGTGCCAGCAGCGCCTCCAATACGCAGTATTTT. This encodes CASSASNTQYF.

The J gene is TRBJ2-1, the V gene TRBV29-1; 12 nucleotides agree with TRBD2. Germline assignment: CDR1 SQVTM and CDR2 ANQGSEA. The J segment lost 7 bases and the V segment lost 1 base, leaving 2 bases of the junction unmatched. The CDR3 extends over 14 amino acids. In DNA form, the CDR3 reads TGCAGCGTTGAAGGACTAGCGGGAGAAAATGAGCAGTTCTTC. Its protein is CSVEGLAGENEQFF.

With respect to this clone: Other DNA sequences from this sample encode an identical CDR3 as well. The chain links TRBV7-9 to TRBJ2-5; D unclear. Germline V CDR1 and CDR2: SEHNR, FQNEAQ (reference sequence). The CDR3 has 12 amino acids. V lost 5 bases and J lost 2, with 6 bases in between. CDR3 residues: CASSGQQETQYF. CDR3 coding DNA: TGTGCCAGCAGCGGGCAGCAAGAGACCCAGTACTTC.

The chain carries TRBV7-3 and TRBJ2-2, with 13 bases identical to TRBD2. V was clipped by 6 bases and J by 2 bases; unmatched bases: 6. Germline CDR1 reads SGHTA; CDR2 reads FQGTGA. This CDR3 is 17 amino acids long. This CDR3 is CASSRLAGGLNTGELFF. Here the CDR3 DNA reads TGTGCCAGCAGTCGACTAGCGGGGGGATTAAACACCGGGGAGCTGTTTTTT.